This T cell receptor (beta chain) was sequenced during a study of blood T cell repertoires in COVID-19. Study information: Acute-phase and convalescent COVID-19 samples originated in the United States, Italy and Spain.

TCRdb's copy holds only in-frame clones and misses some; the assay was immunoSEQ multiplex PCR. The sample has 150,000 or so clones, about 86% seen once; the top ten hold around 8.2%. This CDR3 has 13 amino acids. Trimming left V 2 bases short and J 7 bases short, with 11 bases between. Germline V gene sequence: CDR1 MDHEN, CDR2 SYDVKM. What was sequenced was peripheral blood. This chain links TRBV28 with TRBJ1-2; D may be TRBD1 (5 bases). The TCR sequence derives from a man aged 60 to 69 with acute or convalescent COVID-19. The DNA of the CDR3 is TGTGCCAGCAGTTTACCAGGGTGGGGTGGCTACACCTTC. It is translated as CASSLPGWGGYTF.